Listed below are T cell receptor beta chains from one sample, sequenced in a study of blood T cell repertoires in COVID-19. Measured with immunoSEQ multiplex PCR; TCRdb has only the in-frame clones, and not every one. The data hold approximately 60,000 clones, with under 90% observed a single time. Sequenced material: peripheral blood. Receptors were obtained from a man aged 45 to 65 with active COVID-19. Each CDR3 is given with its conserved first and last residue. The D gene is left open where the match is weak. The listing skips clone size in some rows; elsewhere it reads once, few, many or a size class.

j_call: TRBJ1-1; v_call: TRBV18; clone_size: -; d_call: -; cdr3_nt: TGTGCCAGCTCACCTAAGACAGAGAACACTGAAGCTTTCTTT; cdr3_aa: CASSPKTENTEAFF
j_call: TRBJ1-4; v_call: TRBV10-3; clone_size: few; d_call: -; cdr3_nt: TGTGCCATCAGTGAGTTCGACGGAGTTAATGAAAAACTGTTTTTT; cdr3_aa: CAISEFDGVNEKLFF
j_call: TRBJ2-2; v_call: TRBV5-4; clone_size: -; d_call: -; cdr3_nt: TGTGCCAGCAGCTTGGCACGGATTTCGGGCACCGGGGAGCTGTTTTTT; cdr3_aa: CASSLARISGTGELFF
j_call: TRBJ1-6; v_call: TRBV7-8; clone_size: -; d_call: TRBD1; cdr3_nt: TGTGCCAGCAGCTTAAATGGACAGGGGGGTTCACCCCTCCACTTT; cdr3_aa: CASSLNGQGGSPLHF
j_call: TRBJ1-4; v_call: TRBV7-9; clone_size: -; d_call: -; cdr3_nt: TGTGCCAGCAGCTTACCTGCAACTAATGAAAAACTGTTTTTT; cdr3_aa: CASSLPATNEKLFF
j_call: TRBJ2-7; v_call: TRBV28; clone_size: -; d_call: -; cdr3_nt: TGTGCCAGCAGTACAGACGGTCGCTCCTACGAGCAGTACTTC; cdr3_aa: CASSTDGRSYEQYF
j_call: TRBJ2-7; v_call: TRBV18; clone_size: -; d_call: TRBD2; cdr3_nt: TGTGCCAGCTCACCAGACAAGGTAGCGGGCGAGCAGTACTTC; cdr3_aa: CASSPDKVAGEQYF
j_call: TRBJ1-5; v_call: TRBV18; clone_size: -; d_call: TRBD1; cdr3_nt: TGTGCCAGCTCACCTCTACAGGGGCGTGGTAGCAATCAGCCCCAGCATTTT; cdr3_aa: CASSPLQGRGSNQPQHF
j_call: TRBJ2-3; v_call: TRBV10-3; clone_size: -; d_call: TRBD2; cdr3_nt: TGTGCCATCAGTGAGTCGAGCTCGGGACTAGCCACGCAGTATTTT; cdr3_aa: CAISESSSGLATQYF
j_call: TRBJ1-2; v_call: TRBV30; clone_size: -; d_call: TRBD1; cdr3_nt: TGTGCCTGGAAAACCCCCGGGGACAGGCCGGAGTATGGCTACACCTTC; cdr3_aa: CAWKTPGDRPEYGYTF
j_call: TRBJ1-1; v_call: TRBV6-1; clone_size: -; d_call: -; cdr3_nt: TGTGCCAGCAGTGAAGGCTCCTCCCTTTGGAGCACTGAAGCTTTCTTT; cdr3_aa: CASSEGSSLWSTEAFF
j_call: TRBJ2-7; v_call: TRBV7-2; clone_size: -; d_call: -; cdr3_nt: TGTGCCAGCAGCGCGTCGAGCTCCTACGAGCAGTACTTC; cdr3_aa: CASSASSSYEQYF
j_call: TRBJ2-7; v_call: TRBV6-2/TRBV6-3; clone_size: -; d_call: TRBD1; cdr3_nt: TGTGCCAGCAGTGATGGACAGGCCGGATACGAGCAGTACTTC; cdr3_aa: CASSDGQAGYEQYF
j_call: TRBJ1-5; v_call: TRBV19; clone_size: -; d_call: TRBD1; cdr3_nt: TGTGCCAGTAGTTTGACCGACAGGGGGAATCAGCCCCAGCATTTT; cdr3_aa: CASSLTDRGNQPQHF
j_call: TRBJ2-1; v_call: TRBV4-3; clone_size: -; d_call: TRBD1; cdr3_nt: TGCGCCAGCAGCCAAGTAAGCGACAGGGCGAATGAGCAGTTCTTC; cdr3_aa: CASSQVSDRANEQFF
j_call: TRBJ1-1; v_call: TRBV6-5; clone_size: -; d_call: -; cdr3_nt: TGTGCCAGCAGTTACTCAGGGGCTACTGAAGCTTTCTTT; cdr3_aa: CASSYSGATEAFF
j_call: TRBJ1-3; v_call: TRBV3-1/TRBV3-2; clone_size: -; d_call: -; cdr3_nt: TGTGCCAGCAGCCAAGGTCCGGGGTCTGGAAACACCATATATTTT; cdr3_aa: CASSQGPGSGNTIYF
j_call: TRBJ2-2; v_call: TRBV7-8; clone_size: few; d_call: TRBD2; cdr3_nt: TGTGCCAGCAGTAAGACCCCAGCGGGATTTAACACCGGGGAGCTGTTTTTT; cdr3_aa: CASSKTPAGFNTGELFF
j_call: TRBJ2-7; v_call: TRBV29-1; clone_size: -; d_call: -; cdr3_nt: TGCAGCGTTGTCCCGGACAGTTCCTTTTTCGAGCAGTACTTC; cdr3_aa: CSVVPDSSFFEQYF
j_call: TRBJ1-1; v_call: TRBV5-1; clone_size: -; d_call: -; cdr3_nt: TGCGCCAGCAGCTTGGATCCGGGTAACACTGAAGCTTTCTTT; cdr3_aa: CASSLDPGNTEAFF
j_call: TRBJ2-1; v_call: TRBV2; clone_size: -; d_call: TRBD2; cdr3_nt: TGTGCCAGCAGGCCGGGACTAGCGGGAGGCAATGAGCAGTTCTTC; cdr3_aa: CASRPGLAGGNEQFF
j_call: TRBJ2-5; v_call: TRBV9; clone_size: -; d_call: -; cdr3_nt: TGTGCCAGCAGCGCCCCGGGGGGCGGGGAGACCCAGTACTTC; cdr3_aa: CASSAPGGGETQYF
j_call: TRBJ1-1; v_call: TRBV5-4; clone_size: -; d_call: -; cdr3_nt: TGTGCCAGCAGCTTGCCAGGAAACACTGAAGCTTTCTTT; cdr3_aa: CASSLPGNTEAFF
j_call: TRBJ2-7; v_call: TRBV27; clone_size: once; d_call: TRBD2; cdr3_nt: TGTGCCACCAAGTCCGGGGGGGCTACAATCCACGAGCAGTACTTC; cdr3_aa: CATKSGGATIHEQYF
j_call: TRBJ2-2; v_call: TRBV6-5; clone_size: few; d_call: -; cdr3_nt: TGTGCCAGCAGCGCGGGACAGACTAACACCGGGGAGCTGTTTTTT; cdr3_aa: CASSAGQTNTGELFF
j_call: TRBJ2-1; v_call: TRBV24-1; clone_size: -; d_call: -; cdr3_nt: TGTGCCACCAGTGTTACTGGTAGCTCCTACAATGAGCAGTTCTTC; cdr3_aa: CATSVTGSSYNEQFF
j_call: TRBJ2-3; v_call: TRBV6-5; clone_size: -; d_call: -; cdr3_nt: TGTGCCAGCAGTCGCCAGACTGCAACTATGGATACGCAGTATTTT; cdr3_aa: CASSRQTATMDTQYF
j_call: TRBJ1-1; v_call: TRBV9; clone_size: once; d_call: TRBD1; cdr3_nt: TGTGCCAGCGACAGGGACGGCGCTGAAGCTTTCTTT; cdr3_aa: CASDRDGAEAFF
j_call: TRBJ2-7; v_call: TRBV5-1; clone_size: -; d_call: TRBD1; cdr3_nt: TGCGCCAGCAGCTCGGGACAGGGCTTCTACGAGCAGTACTTC; cdr3_aa: CASSSGQGFYEQYF
j_call: TRBJ2-1; v_call: TRBV6-5; clone_size: -; d_call: -; cdr3_nt: TGTGCCAGCAGTCAAAAGGGGCAGGGAAACAATGAGCAGTTCTTC; cdr3_aa: CASSQKGQGNNEQFF
j_call: TRBJ2-5; v_call: TRBV9; clone_size: -; d_call: TRBD2; cdr3_nt: TGTGCCAGCAGCGTAGATTCGAGGAGGGCGGGGGTCGAGACCCAGTACTTC; cdr3_aa: CASSVDSRRAGVETQYF
j_call: TRBJ1-5; v_call: TRBV5-5; clone_size: -; d_call: -; cdr3_nt: TGTGCCAGCAGCCCTAACGGAAGAGGTCAGCCCCAGCATTTT; cdr3_aa: CASSPNGRGQPQHF
j_call: TRBJ2-2; v_call: TRBV15; clone_size: -; d_call: TRBD2; cdr3_nt: TGTGCCACCAGCCCCCCGCCCACTAGCGGGAACACCGGGGAGCTGTTTTTT; cdr3_aa: CATSPPPTSGNTGELFF
j_call: TRBJ1-5; v_call: TRBV7-2; clone_size: few; d_call: -; cdr3_nt: TGTGCCAGCAGCTTAGTGGGTGGAAGAGGGAAAAATGTCTTGCCCCAGCATTTT; cdr3_aa: CASSLVGGRGKNVLPQHF